The 8 T cell receptor beta chains below all came from one sample that was sequenced in a study of T cell repertoires in cytomegalovirus infection (dated 2019 in TCRdb). Sequencer: Illumina HiSeq 1500. TCRdb ran its own pipeline on the public reads, namely fastp trimming at Q25 and MiXCR clone calling, and kept in-frame beta chains. Entries are consolidated by CDR3 protein sequence, retaining the most common genes and DNA. Here the sample has about 490,000 distinct CDR3 sequences; 15% to 20% occur a single time. About 24% of the sample belongs to the ten largest clones. Material: CD8+ T cells from PBMCs. The source of these receptors is a human donor in good health (CMV status not recorded). Some clones in this sample may be carry-over from other donors' samples.

This clonotype has at least ten counts. V and J are TRBV11-2 and TRBJ2-4; 7 bases are a match to TRBD2. The germline V gene has CDR1 SGHAT and CDR2 FQNNGV. This CDR3 comprises 17 residues. J was trimmed by 3 bases and V by 1 base; bases with no gene match: 9. This CDR3 reads CASSLVYGGGLKNIQYF. For the CDR3, the DNA is TGTGCCAGCAGCTTAGTTTACGGCGGGGGACTCAAAAACATTCAGTACTTC.

There are many counts of this clonotype. The chain uses TRBV3-1 and TRBJ2-7; tentatively, D is TRBD1 (7 bases). The germline gives CDR1 LGHDT, CDR2 YNNKEL (reference sequence). This CDR3 is 14 amino acids long. V dropped 1 base and J dropped 6 bases, with 13 bases sitting between them. The CDR3 coding sequence is TGTGCCAGCAGCCAAGGACAGGGAGGCTTCGAGCAGTACTTC. It codes for CASSQGQGGFEQYF.

This clonotype was observed at least ten times. The V call is TRBV7-9, the J call TRBJ1-5, with D possibly TRBD1 on 5 matching bases. This CDR3 has 15 residues. Germline V gives CDR1 SEHNR, CDR2 FQNEAQ (reference sequence). V lost 4 bases and J lost 3, with 13 bases in between. CDR3 region: CASSSPRDPNQPQHF. CDR3 DNA: TGTGCCAGCAGCTCCCCCCGGGACCCCAATCAGCCCCAGCATTTT.

This clonotype was recorded many times. The genes are TRBV12-3 or TRBV12-4 and TRBJ1-2; D is ambiguous. There are 16 residues in the CDR3. Trimming took off 2 bases at V and 3 bases at J, with 16 bases between the two ends. The CDR3 DNA sequence: TGTGCCAGCAGTTTAACCCCTCCGACGGCTGACTATGGCTACACCTTC. Its protein product is CASSLTPPTADYGYTF.

J is TRBJ2-2 and V is TRBV7-6; D unresolved. The germline V gene encodes CDR1 SGHVS and CDR2 FNYEAQ. Trimming took off 3 bases at V and 1 base at J, with 6 bases between the two ends. The CDR3 covers 14 residues. CDR3 in DNA: TGTGCCAGCAGCTTTGACTGGAACACCGGGGAGCTGTTTTTT. This sequence encodes CASSFDWNTGELFF. Full variable domain (rest looked up from reference TRBV7-6 and TRBJ2-2): GAGVSQSPRYKVTKRGQDVALRCDPISGHVSLYWYRQALGQGPEFLTYFNYEAQQDKSGLPNDRFSAERPEGSISTLTIQRTEQRDSAMYRCASSFDWNTGELFFGEGSRLTVL.

The chain joins TRBV27 to TRBJ2-1; TRBD1 or TRBD2 may be the D gene (5 bases each). CDR1 MNHEY and CDR2 SMNVEV come from the germline V gene (reference sequence). Trimming cost V 2 bases and J 7 bases, with 12 bases left between them. This CDR3 is built from 14 residues. The CDR3: CASSLRWGSNEQFF. The DNA for the CDR3 is TGTGCCAGCAGTTTAAGATGGGGGTCAAATGAGCAGTTCTTC.

This clonotype was seen at least ten times. The chain uses TRBV12-3 or TRBV12-4 and TRBJ1-6; D is unresolved. V was pared by 6 bases and J by 9 bases, with 15 bases between. This CDR3 region has 14 residues. CDR3 region: CASSPLLQISPLHF. In DNA, the CDR3 is TGTGCCAGCAGCCCCCTACTCCAGATTTCACCCCTCCACTTT.

V gene TRBV5-1 combines with J gene TRBJ2-1; D is undetermined. Germline V CDR1 and CDR2: SGHRS, YFSETQ. The CDR3 contains 14 residues. V dropped 0 bases and J dropped 7 bases, with 11 bases sitting between them. The CDR3: CASSLGGFSNEQFF. CDR3 DNA sequence: TGCGCCAGCAGCTTGGGGGGATTTTCTAATGAGCAGTTCTTC.